The table lists the clone carrying this T cell receptor beta chain with a few counts. Its antigen is not identified. The data belong to a study of CD8 T cells in ankylosing spondylitis. Study-level results: Typical of ankylosing spondylitis blood, it appeared, was a TCR beta motif of under 10 highly homologous variants. Disease-associated clones were reportedly significantly overrepresented in matched ankylosing spondylitis synovial fluid. A number of the motif variants had already been described in reactive arthritis synovial fluid and blood.

The CDR3 loop spans 13 amino acids. Germline V lookup: CDR1 DFQATT, CDR2 SNEGSKA (reference sequence). Between the trimmed V and J ends, which lost 4 bases and 4 bases, there was a span of 11 bases. Quantitative 5'-RACE with molecular barcodes produced the TCR beta libraries. TCRdb called the 5' RACE reads again in MiXCR, with one record for every CDR3 protein. The table includes some 400,000 distinct CDR3 sequences, under 25% detected once. The chain joins TRBV20-1 to TRBJ1-5; D gene unclear. Sample: blood, either unsorted or a sorted T cell fraction (not recorded which). The sequence was obtained from a male donor with ankylosing spondylitis. CDR3 protein: CSANRQANQPQHF. CDR3 nucleotides: TGCAGTGCTAATCGACAAGCAAATCAGCCCCAGCATTTT.